These 13 T cell receptor beta chains came from one sample sequenced in a study of blood T cell repertoires in COVID-19. Generated by immunoSEQ multiplex PCR, the TCRdb table keeps only in-frame clones and is missing some. In the table there are roughly 250,000 clones, approximately 86% of which are singletons. The specimen sequenced was peripheral blood. All receptors come from a man aged 55-75 years who had recovered from COVID-19.

In its sample, this clone was seen once. This chain links TRBV4-1 with TRBJ2-7; the match to TRBD2 covers 7 bases. CDR3 length: 17 residues. Trimming took 4 bases from V and 2 from J; bases not matched to a gene: 14. Germline CDR1 MGHRA, CDR2 YSYEKL. CDR3 amino acids: CASSPTGGGLNTYEQYF. CDR3 nucleotides: TGCGCCAGCAGCCCGACTGGCGGGGGTCTGAATACCTACGAGCAGTACTTC.

The V and J genes are TRBV24-1 and TRBJ2-7; no clear D gene. The germline V gene encodes CDR1 KGHDR and CDR2 SFDVKD. CDR3 length equals 11 residues. The germline V and J ends were trimmed by 3 bases and 4 bases, with 3 bases remaining between them. The CDR3 spells CATSDRYEQYF. In DNA, the CDR3 is TGTGCCACCAGTGATCGGTACGAGCAGTACTTC.

The V and J genes are TRBV2 and TRBJ2-7; weak D call: TRBD1 (6 bases). Germline V gives CDR1 SNHLY, CDR2 FYNNEI. V was cut by 6 bases and J by 3 bases, with 9 bases left in between. This CDR3 spans 12 amino acids. CDR3 in DNA: TGTGCCAGCAGCACCAGGGGCTACGAGCAGTACTTC. Translating gives CASSTRGYEQYF.

Only a few counts were recorded for this clone. CDR3 DNA: TGTGCCAGCAGTTTGCCATATGGGCCTTATGGCTACACCTTC. Residues: CASSLPYGPYGYTF. This chain uses TRBV28 with TRBJ1-2; no definite D call. This CDR3 has 14 residues. Germline CDR1 MDHEN, CDR2 SYDVKM. Deletions cut 3 bases from V and 5 bases from J, with 13 bases between.

The chain recombines TRBV5-4 with TRBJ1-2, with D unclear. Trimming stripped 4 bases from V and 7 bases from J, with 14 bases between. Germline V gene lookup returns CDR1 SGHNT and CDR2 YYREEE (reference sequence). The CDR3 has 13 amino acids. The CDR3 sequence: CASSRRESSGYTF. CDR3 sequence (DNA): TGTGCCAGCAGCCGGAGGGAGTCGAGTGGCTACACCTTC.

V usage is TRBV15 and J usage is TRBJ2-7; tentatively, D is TRBD2 (5 bases). The V end lost 1 base, the J end lost 4 bases, and 20 bases lay between the germline ends. The CDR3 is 17 amino acids. The germline gives CDR1 LNHNV, CDR2 YYDKDF (reference sequence). In nucleotides, the CDR3 is TGTGCCACCAGCAGAGCTCCCCCGGGATCCGGGGTATACGAGCAGTACTTC. Amino acids: CATSRAPPGSGVYEQYF.

V gene TRBV5-8 combines with J gene TRBJ2-1, with a tentative D call TRBD2 (6 bases). CDR3 length: 15 residues. The germline V gene encodes CDR1 SGHTS and CDR2 YDEGEE. V was cut by 5 bases and J by 6 bases, with 18 bases left in between. CDR3: CASRESSVGGNEQFF. CDR3 in DNA: TGTGCCAGCAGAGAGTCTAGCGTAGGAGGCAATGAGCAGTTCTTC.

J is TRBJ2-1 and V is TRBV5-3, with TRBD2 as a possible D gene (5 bases). TRBV5-3 belongs to the ORF category, with a function that is uncertain. Trimming took 1 base from V and 0 from J, leaving 11 bases between them. CDR3 length: 16 amino acids. Here the CDR3 DNA reads TGTGCCAGAAGCTTGACGGGGATGAGCTCCTACAATGAGCAGTTCTTC. Its translation is CARSLTGMSSYNEQFF.

The CDR3 loop is CASSLLEGWLTYGYTF. The CDR3 DNA reads as TGTGCCAGCAGCTTATTAGAGGGCTGGTTGACTTATGGCTACACCTTC. This chain connects TRBV7-2 to TRBJ1-2; D remains ambiguous. V lost 2 bases and J lost 5, with 18 bases in between. The CDR3 totals 16 residues. Germline CDR1 is SGHTA and CDR2 is FQGNSA.

This chain joins TRBV11-2 and TRBJ1-2, with D perhaps TRBD1 (5 bases). CDR3 length: 15 residues. The V gene's germline CDR1 is SGHAT and CDR2 FQNNGV. The V end was cut by 1 base, the J end by 1 base, with 10 bases between. In DNA, the CDR3 is TGTGCCAGCAGCTTAGTTCAGGGACTTAACTATGGCTACACCTTC. It specifies CASSLVQGLNYGYTF.

The chain combines TRBV2 with TRBJ1-4, with no clear D. V lost 6 bases and J lost 8, with 22 bases in between. CDR3 length equals 16 residues. CDR1 and CDR2 (germline): SNHLY, FYNNEI. In nucleotides, the CDR3 is TGTGCCAGCAGCGAAACAGACGGTCGGGGAGGCGAAAAACTGTTTTTT. Encoded protein: CASSETDGRGGEKLFF.

The chain employs TRBV6-5 and TRBJ2-5; possible D gene TRBD1, 5 bases. The germline V gene encodes CDR1 MNHEY and CDR2 SVGAGI. V was clipped by 2 bases and J by 4 bases, with 11 bases between them. This CDR3 spans 14 amino acids. CDR3 residues: CASSYQGRRETQYF. Here the CDR3 DNA reads TGTGCCAGCAGTTACCAGGGCCGCAGAGAGACCCAGTACTTC.

The chain combines TRBV2 with TRBJ1-2; D is ambiguous. Trimming shortened V by 3 bases and J by 1 base, and 6 bases separated the two germline ends. The CDR3 is 13 amino acids. CDR1 is SNHLY and CDR2 is FYNNEI in the germline V gene. DNA for the CDR3: TGTGCCAGCAGTGAGAGGTTTAACTATGGCTACACCTTC. Its translation: CASSERFNYGYTF.